This record covers a single TCR beta chain. Antigen unknown. This specimen belongs to a study of cytomegalovirus exposure and HLA in healthy donors. This CDR3 has 14 residues. The germline V gene has CDR1 MGHRA and CDR2 YSYEKL. The V end lost 1 base, the J end lost 4 bases, and 8 bases lay between the germline ends. This PCR relied on a set of 60 Vbeta primers and 13 Jbeta primers. Sequencing was performed with immunoSEQ multiplex PCR; in TCRdb, only in-frame clones are kept and a portion is missing. Counted here are 140,000 or so clones, roughly 65% occurring once; the ten biggest clones make up about 1.5%. Study-level points and caveats: The availability of immune exposure information extended only to CMV serostatus.

The genes are TRBV4-1 and TRBJ1-3; TRBD1 is a possible D gene (5 bases). Sequencing used PBMCs. The receptor's source is a woman aged 25 to 45 in good health and CMV-seronegative. CDR3 amino acids: CASSQVAGGNTIYF. The CDR3 coding sequence is TGCGCCAGCAGCCAAGTTGCAGGGGGAAACACCATATATTTT.